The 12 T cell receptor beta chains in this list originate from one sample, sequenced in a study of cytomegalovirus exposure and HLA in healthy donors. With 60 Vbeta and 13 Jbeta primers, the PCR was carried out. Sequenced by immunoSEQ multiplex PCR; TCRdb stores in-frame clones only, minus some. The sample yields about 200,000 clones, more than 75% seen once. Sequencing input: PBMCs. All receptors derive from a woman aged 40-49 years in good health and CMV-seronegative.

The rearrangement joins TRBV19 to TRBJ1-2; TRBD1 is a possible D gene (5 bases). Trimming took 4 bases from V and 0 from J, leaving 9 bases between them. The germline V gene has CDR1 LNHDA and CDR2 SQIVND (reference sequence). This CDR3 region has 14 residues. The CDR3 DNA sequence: TGTGCCAGTAGTAGGACACGCTCTAACTATGGCTACACCTTC. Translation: CASSRTRSNYGYTF.

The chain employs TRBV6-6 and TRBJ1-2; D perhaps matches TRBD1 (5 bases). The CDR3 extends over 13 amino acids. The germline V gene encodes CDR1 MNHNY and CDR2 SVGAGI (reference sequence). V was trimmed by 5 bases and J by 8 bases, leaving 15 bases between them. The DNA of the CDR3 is TGTGCCAGCAGTGCTCCGTGGGGGGACGGCTACACCTTC. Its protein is CASSAPWGDGYTF.

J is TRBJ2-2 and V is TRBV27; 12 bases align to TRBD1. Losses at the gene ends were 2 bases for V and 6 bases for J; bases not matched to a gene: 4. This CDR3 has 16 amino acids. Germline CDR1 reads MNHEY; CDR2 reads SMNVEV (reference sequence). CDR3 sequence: CASSLRGQGASGELFF. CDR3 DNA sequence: TGTGCCAGCAGTTTACGGGGACAGGGGGCGTCCGGGGAGCTGTTTTTT.

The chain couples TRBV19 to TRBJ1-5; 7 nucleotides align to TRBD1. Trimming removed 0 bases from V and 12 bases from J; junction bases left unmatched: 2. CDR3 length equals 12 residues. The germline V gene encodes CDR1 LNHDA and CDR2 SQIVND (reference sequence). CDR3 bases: TGTGCCAGTAGTATAGATCCAGGGGGCCAGCATTTT. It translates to CASSIDPGGQHF.

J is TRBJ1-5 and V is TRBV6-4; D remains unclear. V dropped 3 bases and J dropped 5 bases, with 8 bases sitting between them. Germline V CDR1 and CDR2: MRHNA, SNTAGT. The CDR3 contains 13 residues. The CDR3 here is CASSEQPHQPQHF. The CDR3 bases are TGTGCCAGCAGTGAACAGCCCCATCAGCCCCAGCATTTT.

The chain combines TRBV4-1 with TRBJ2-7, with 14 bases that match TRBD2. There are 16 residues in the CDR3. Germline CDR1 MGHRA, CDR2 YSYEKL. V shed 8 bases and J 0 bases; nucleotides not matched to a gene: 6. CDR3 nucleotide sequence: TGCGCCAGCCGGGAGACTAGCGGGAGGGCCTCCTACGAGCAGTACTTC. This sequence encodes CASRETSGRASYEQYF.

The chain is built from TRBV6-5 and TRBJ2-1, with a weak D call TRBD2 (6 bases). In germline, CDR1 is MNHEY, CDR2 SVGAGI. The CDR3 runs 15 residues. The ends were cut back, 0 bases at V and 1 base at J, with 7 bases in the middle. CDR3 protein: CASSYSSGSYNEQFF. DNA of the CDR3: TGTGCCAGCAGTTACTCTAGCGGTTCCTACAATGAGCAGTTCTTC.

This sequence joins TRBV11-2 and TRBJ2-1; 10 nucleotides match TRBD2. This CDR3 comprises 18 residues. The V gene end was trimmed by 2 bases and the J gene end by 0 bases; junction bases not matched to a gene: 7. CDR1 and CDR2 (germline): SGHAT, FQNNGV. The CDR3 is CASSLLAGTSVSYNEQFF. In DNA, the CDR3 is TGTGCCAGCAGCTTACTCGCCGGGACTAGCGTCTCCTACAATGAGCAGTTCTTC.

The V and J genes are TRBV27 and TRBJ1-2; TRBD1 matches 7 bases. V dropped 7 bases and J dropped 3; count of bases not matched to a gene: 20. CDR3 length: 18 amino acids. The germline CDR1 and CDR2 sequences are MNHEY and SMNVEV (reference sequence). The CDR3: CASISRGTEPSGYYGYTF. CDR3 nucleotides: TGTGCCAGCATCTCCAGAGGGACAGAGCCTTCGGGTTACTATGGCTACACCTTC.

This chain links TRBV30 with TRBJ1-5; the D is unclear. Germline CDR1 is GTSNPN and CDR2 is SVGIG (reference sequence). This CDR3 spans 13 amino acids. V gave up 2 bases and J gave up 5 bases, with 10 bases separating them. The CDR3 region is CAWSLGRDQPQHF. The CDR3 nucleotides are TGTGCCTGGAGTCTAGGCCGGGATCAGCCCCAGCATTTT.

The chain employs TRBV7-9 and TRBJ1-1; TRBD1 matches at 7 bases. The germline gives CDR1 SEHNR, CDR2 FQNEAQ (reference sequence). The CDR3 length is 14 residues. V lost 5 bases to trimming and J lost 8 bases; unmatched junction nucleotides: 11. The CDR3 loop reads CASSIPTLTGEAFF. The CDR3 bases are TGTGCCAGCAGCATTCCTACTTTGACAGGGGAAGCTTTCTTT. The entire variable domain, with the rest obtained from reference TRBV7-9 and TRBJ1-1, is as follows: DTGVSQNPRHKITKRGQNVTFRCDPISEHNRLYWYRQTLGQGPEFLTYFQNEAQLEKSRLLSDRFSAERPKGSFSTLEIQRTEQGDSAMYLCASSIPTLTGEAFFGQGTRLTVV.

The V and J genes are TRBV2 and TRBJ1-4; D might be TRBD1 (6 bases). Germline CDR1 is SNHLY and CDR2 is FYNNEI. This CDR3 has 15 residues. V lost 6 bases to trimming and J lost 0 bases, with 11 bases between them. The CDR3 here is CASRRTDSTNEKLFF. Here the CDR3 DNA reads TGTGCCAGCAGGAGGACAGATTCAACTAATGAAAAACTGTTTTTT.